This T cell receptor (beta chain) was found in a study of T cell responses to AZD1222 COVID-19 vaccine. Findings of the study overall: Clonal diversity was possibly underestimated; the donors were predominantly white British and more often female. As reported, nearly half of all spike-specific TCRs target variant regions that are unmutated.

V lost 5 bases to trimming and J lost 0 bases, with 5 bases between them. Looked up from germline, CDR1 is SGHTA and CDR2 is FQGTGA. This CDR3 comprises 14 residues. Measured with immunoSEQ multiplex PCR; TCRdb has only the in-frame clones, and not every one. The sample shows over 60,000 clones, around nine tenths of them seen only once. A note on this clone: Antigen unknown.

This sequence originates from an adult in good health. This chain uses TRBV7-3 with TRBJ2-6; D is unclear. Sequenced material: peripheral blood, taken on day 0 of AZD1222 vaccination. The DNA of the CDR3 is TGTGCCAGCAGCGCAAGCTCTGGGGCCAACGTCCTGACTTTC. This sequence encodes CASSASSGANVLTF. Full variable domain (remainder filled in from reference TRBV7-3 and TRBJ2-6): GAGVSQTPSNKVTEKGKYVELRCDPISGHTALYWYRQSLGQGPEFLIYFQGTGAADDSGLPNDRFFAVRPEGSVSTLKIQRTERGDSAVYLCASSASSGANVLTFGAGSRLTVL.